This T cell receptor (beta chain) was retrieved from a study of CD4+ T cells in melanoma. Study-level points and caveats: CD8+ T cell, macrophage and B cell function reportedly correlated with neoantigen-specific CD4+ T cells.

V shed 3 bases, J shed 5 bases, and the junction held 7 bases outside the gene matches. The CDR3 runs 15 residues. The germline V gene encodes CDR1 SGHDT and CDR2 YYEEEE. The assay was immunoSEQ multiplex PCR, and TCRdb's table has in-frame clones only and misses some. The sample has some 47,000 clones; nearly 90% are singletons. Concerning this clone itself: What it binds is not known.

Sequencing input: peripheral blood. The chain links TRBV5-6 to TRBJ2-3; 9 bases align to TRBD2. The TCR sequence derives from a human donor with melanoma. CDR3 sequence: CASSSPSGGQDTQYF. Here the CDR3 DNA reads TGTGCCAGCAGCTCCCCCAGCGGGGGGCAAGATACGCAGTATTTT.